This T cell receptor (beta chain) was documented in a study of blood T cells in healthy people across ages. Alongside a J-beta primer mix, a sample-barcoded 5' primer served in a second PCR lasting about 6 to 11 cycles. TCRdb reprocessed the 5' RACE reads with MiXCR, giving one entry per CDR3 protein. This sample has 790,000 or so distinct CDR3 sequences; around three fifths occur once, and the top ten carry around 25%. The germline V gene encodes CDR1 MDHEN and CDR2 SYDVKM. CDR3 length equals 12 residues. Sequenced: blood. This sequence joins TRBV28 and TRBJ2-4, with D perhaps matching TRBD2 (6 bases). TRBJ2-7 explains the end of the DNA better; the J call may be wrong. The receptor was isolated from a man aged 35 to 55 in good health. This CDR3 is CATGLNSYEQYF. The CDR3 DNA is TGTGCCACGGGACTTAACTCCTACGAGCAGTACTTC.